One sample yielded the 17 T cell receptor beta chains listed below, sequenced in a study of CD8+ T cells in alopecia areata. Reverse transcription of extracted RNA yielded cDNA, which provided the sequencing template. Clones were sequenced by immunoSEQ multiplex PCR, and TCRdb holds only the in-frame ones, with some missing. The repertoire holds 150,000 or so clones, about 89% seen once, with about 16% in the top ten. Sequenced material: CD8+ T cells sorted from blood, taken at week 0. These TCRs come from a human donor with alopecia areata.

The chain employs TRBV7-9 and TRBJ1-2, with 10 nucleotides matching TRBD1. The trim removed 7 bases at V and 4 bases at J, leaving 6 bases unmatched. The CDR3 covers 14 residues. Germline V lookup: CDR1 SEHNR, CDR2 FQNEAQ (reference sequence). Here the CDR3 reads CASTQGQGGYGYTF. As DNA, the CDR3 is TGTGCCAGCACCCAAGGACAGGGGGGCTATGGCTACACCTTC.

V is TRBV2 and J is TRBJ2-2; perhaps TRBD2 as D (5 bases). The CDR3 length is 13 residues. Germline CDR1 SNHLY, CDR2 FYNNEI. Between the trimmed V and J ends, which lost 9 bases and 1 base, there was a span of 9 bases. The CDR3 region has the DNA TGTGCCAGGGGCGGGCTGAACACCGGGGAGCTGTTTTTT. Protein sequence: CARGGLNTGELFF.

The chain uses TRBV11-2 and TRBJ2-3; 10 bases map to TRBD2. This CDR3 has 17 residues. The germline V gene encodes CDR1 SGHAT and CDR2 FQNNGV. The V gene end was trimmed by 0 bases and the J gene end by 5 bases; junction bases not matched to a gene: 8. The chain's CDR3 is CASSLDVLAGEVDTQYF. CDR3 DNA: TGTGCCAGCAGCTTAGATGTCCTAGCGGGAGAGGTAGATACGCAGTATTTT.

The chain carries TRBV7-6 and TRBJ2-2; 10 bases are shared with TRBD1. The CDR3 contains 16 residues. Germline CDR1 SGHVS, CDR2 FNYEAQ. V lost 1 base and J lost 5; bases outside the gene matches: 4. Written as DNA, the CDR3 is TGTGCCAGCAGCTTAGGACAGGGGGCCCGGACCGGGGAGCTGTTTTTT. Translating gives CASSLGQGARTGELFF.

The rearrangement joins TRBV13 to TRBJ2-1; 8 nucleotides align to TRBD2. CDR1 is PRHDT and CDR2 is FYEKMQ in the germline V gene (reference sequence). With V trimmed by 4 bases and J by 0 bases, 2 bases remained unmatched. The CDR3 totals 15 residues. CDR3 loop: CASSSSGRSYNEQFF. DNA of the CDR3: TGTGCCAGCAGCTCTAGCGGGCGCTCCTACAATGAGCAGTTCTTC. The whole variable domain, remainder taken from reference TRBV13 and TRBJ2-1, is AAGVIQSPRHLIKEKRETATLKCYPIPRHDTVYWYQQGPGQDPQFLISFYEKMQSDKGSIPDRFSAQQFSDYHSELNMSSLELGDSALYFCASSSSGRSYNEQFFGPGTRLTVL.

This chain links TRBV5-1 with TRBJ2-7, with D possibly being TRBD1 or TRBD2 (5 bases each). There are 14 residues in the CDR3. CDR1 is SGHRS, CDR2 YFSETQ, per germline. Trimming stripped 3 bases from V and 4 bases from J, with 14 bases between. The CDR3 loop reads CASSWSGTLYEQYF. The CDR3 bases are TGCGCCAGCAGCTGGTCCGGGACCCTTTACGAGCAGTACTTC. The entire variable domain, with the rest obtained from reference TRBV5-1 and TRBJ2-7, is as follows: KAGVTQTPRYLIKTRGQQVTLSCSPISGHRSVSWYQQTPGQGLQFLFEYFSETQRNKGNFPGRFSGRQFSNSRSEMNVSTLELGDSALYLCASSWSGTLYEQYFGPGTRLTVT.

This chain uses TRBV27 with TRBJ2-1; tentatively, D is TRBD1 (5 bases). This CDR3 spans 12 amino acids. Looked up from germline, CDR1 is MNHEY and CDR2 is SMNVEV (reference sequence). Trimming pared 7 bases from V and 5 bases from J, leaving 9 bases between. The CDR3 region has the DNA TGTGCCAGCAACCACAGGAACAATGAGCAGTTCTTC. As protein: CASNHRNNEQFF.

The genes are TRBV28 and TRBJ1-4, with TRBD1 as a possible D gene (6 bases). Trimming cost V 5 bases and J 8 bases, with 18 bases left between them. This CDR3 has 15 amino acids. Germline values: CDR1 MDHEN, CDR2 SYDVKM. CDR3 sequence reads: CASSRTQGGLEKLFF. The CDR3 DNA reads TGTGCCAGCAGTCGGACACAGGGTGGTTTGGAAAAACTGTTTTTT.

The J gene is TRBJ2-3, the V gene TRBV4-1, with D possibly TRBD1 on 5 matching bases. V dropped 0 bases and J dropped 4 bases, with 11 bases sitting between them. The CDR3 has 15 residues. Germline loops: CDR1 MGHRA, CDR2 YSYEKL. The CDR3 protein is CASSQDRVVADTQYF. The CDR3, as DNA: TGCGCCAGCAGCCAAGACAGGGTTGTGGCAGATACGCAGTATTTT.

This clone appeared a few times. The CDR3 DNA reads as TGCAGCGTTGAAGATGCGGATTCGAGGAACGAGCAGTACTTC. This sequence encodes CSVEDADSRNEQYF. The chain has TRBV29-1 and TRBJ2-7; D is unclear. CDR1 is SQVTM, CDR2 ANQGSEA, per germline. Trimming shortened V by 0 bases and J by 5 bases, and 14 bases separated the two germline ends. The CDR3 runs 14 residues.

In the case of this clone: Other DNA variants within this sample encode the same CDR3. V usage is TRBV27 and J usage is TRBJ2-7; D not certain. With 3 bases removed from V and 1 base from J, the gap between germline ends came to 7 bases. Germline-derived CDR1 and CDR2 are MNHEY and SMNVEV (reference sequence). The CDR3 contains 13 residues. CDR3 coding DNA: TGTGCCAGCAGTTTGACATCTTCCTACGAGCAGTACTTC. Residues: CASSLTSSYEQYF.

The CDR3 coding sequence is TGCAGCGTTGAAACCGGGGTCGAAGAGACCCAGTACTTC. It specifies CSVETGVEETQYF. The chain has TRBV29-1 and TRBJ2-5; D may be TRBD2 (5 bases). The CDR3 totals 13 residues. The germline gives CDR1 SQVTM, CDR2 ANQGSEA. Trimming left V 2 bases short and J 3 bases short, with 10 bases between.

V and J are TRBV19 and TRBJ2-1, with TRBD2 identical over 7 bases. The CDR3 contains 16 residues. J lost 1 base, V lost 4 bases, and 7 bases had no gene match. Per the germline V gene, CDR1 is LNHDA and CDR2 is SQIVND (reference sequence). CDR3 nucleotides: TGTGCCAGTAGTAAGGAGCTAGCGGTTTCCTACAATGAGCAGTTCTTC. Its translation: CASSKELAVSYNEQFF.

This chain connects TRBV27 to TRBJ1-2; a possible D gene is TRBD1 (5 bases). Germline CDR1 MNHEY, CDR2 SMNVEV (reference sequence). The CDR3 loop spans 13 amino acids. V lost 9 bases to trimming and J lost 5 bases, with 16 bases between them. This CDR3 is CASKIRVIYGYTF. In nucleotides, the CDR3 is TGTGCCAGTAAAATCAGGGTAATATATGGCTACACCTTC.

The CDR3 DNA reads as TGCGCCAGCAGCTTCCGGGACAGGGTCCACAATGAGCAGTTCTTC. This gives the protein CASSFRDRVHNEQFF. The chain recombines TRBV5-1 with TRBJ2-1; 9 bases agree with TRBD1. CDR3 length equals 15 residues. From germline, CDR1 is SGHRS and CDR2 YFSETQ. J gave up 5 bases and V 2 bases, and 5 bases lay outside the gene matches. Full variable domain (outside the CDR3, taken from reference TRBV5-1 and TRBJ2-1): KAGVTQTPRYLIKTRGQQVTLSCSPISGHRSVSWYQQTPGQGLQFLFEYFSETQRNKGNFPGRFSGRQFSNSRSEMNVSTLELGDSALYLCASSFRDRVHNEQFFGPGTRLTVL.

In this sample, this clone turned up a few times. The chain combines TRBV2 with TRBJ2-7; 8 bases align to TRBD1. Germline V gene data show CDR1 as SNHLY and CDR2 as FYNNEI. V was pared by 7 bases and J by 1 base, with 12 bases of the junction left unmatched. This CDR3 has 16 amino acids. The CDR3 coding sequence is TGTGCCAGCAAGAGAGACAGGGGTAAGGCTTCCTACGAGCAGTACTTC. Protein product: CASKRDRGKASYEQYF.

The CDR3 nucleotides read TGCGCCAGCAGCTTGGATTCAGAGTACGAGCAGTACTTC. Translation: CASSLDSEYEQYF. V and J are TRBV5-1 and TRBJ2-7; D is uncertain. The germline V and J ends were trimmed by 0 bases and 4 bases, with 8 bases remaining between them. This CDR3 is 13 amino acids long. Germline CDR1 and CDR2: SGHRS and YFSETQ.